The 32 T cell receptor beta chains listed next were all sequenced from one sample in a study of identical twins. TCRdb analysed the 5' RACE reads with MiXCR anew, one entry per CDR3 protein. In the table there are about 890,000 distinct CDR3 sequences, 9% to 15% of which are singletons. This sample also appeared in a second study, on yellow fever vaccine responses in identical twins.

Sequenced sample: PBMCs. The receptor set was obtained from a woman younger than 35 in good health.

This clonotype has only a few counts. In nucleotides, the CDR3 is TGCAGTGCTAGTCTGTACGGGACCAGCGAGCAAGAGACCCAGTACTTC. It specifies CSASLYGTSEQETQYF. The V and J genes are TRBV20-1 and TRBJ2-5, with D perhaps given as TRBD1 or TRBD2 (5 bases each). The CDR3 sequence is 16 residues long. V was trimmed by 3 bases and J by 2 bases, leaving 19 bases between them. Germline V gene data show CDR1 as DFQATT and CDR2 as SNEGSKA (reference sequence).

This clonotype was counted at least ten times. V gene TRBV6-2 or TRBV6-3 combines with J gene TRBJ2-1; 10 nucleotides agree with TRBD2. This CDR3 region has 15 residues. CDR1 MNHEY and CDR2 SVGEGT come from the germline V gene. V lost 8 bases to trimming and J lost 6 bases; unmatched junction nucleotides: 10. The CDR3 sequence: CASSFFSGGTNEQFF. CDR3 bases: TGTGCCAGCTCCTTTTTTAGCGGGGGGACCAATGAGCAGTTCTTC.

This chain uses TRBV27 with TRBJ2-3, with D perhaps TRBD2 (6 bases). V lost 4 bases to trimming and J lost 0 bases, with 14 bases between them. The CDR3 covers 16 residues. Germline V gene data show CDR1 as MNHEY and CDR2 as SMNVEV (reference sequence). The CDR3 sequence is CASSSIAAESTDTQYF. The CDR3 bases are TGTGCCAGCAGTTCGATAGCGGCGGAAAGCACAGATACGCAGTATTTT.

This chain links TRBV14 with TRBJ2-1; 7 bases line up with TRBD2. The CDR3 contains 17 residues. Germline V gene sequence: CDR1 SGHDN, CDR2 FVKESK. Trimming removed 1 base from V and 3 bases from J; junction bases left unmatched: 9. The CDR3 DNA follows: TGTGCCAGCAGCCAAGTCGGGCTAGCGGATTACTACAATGAGCAGTTCTTC. Its protein is CASSQVGLADYYNEQFF.

This clonotype was counted between two and nine times. The rearrangement links TRBV29-1 to TRBJ2-3; 8 nucleotides match TRBD2. This CDR3 spans 14 amino acids. Germline-derived CDR1 and CDR2 are SQVTM and ANQGSEA. Germline trimming cut 6 bases from V and 8 bases from J; bases unmatched to any gene: 13. The CDR3 DNA is TGCAGCGTAGACCCTTTCCGGGAGGGGGGTACGCAGTATTTT. Amino acids: CSVDPFREGGTQYF.

This clonotype was recorded at least ten times. V gene TRBV6-1 combines with J gene TRBJ1-2; D might be TRBD1 (6 bases). The CDR3 contains 11 residues. Trimming took 7 bases from V and 5 from J, leaving 8 bases between them. Germline assignment: CDR1 MNHNS and CDR2 SASEGT. CDR3 sequence (DNA): TGTGCCAGCACAGGGGTTTATGGCTACACCTTC. Protein: CASTGVYGYTF.

The CDR3, as DNA: TGTGCCAGCAGTTGGGGACTAGTAAACACCGGGGAGCTGTTTTTT. Its protein is CASSWGLVNTGELFF. The chain uses TRBV6-5 and TRBJ2-2; TRBD2 matches at 8 bases. There are 15 residues in the CDR3. V gave up 4 bases and J gave up 2 bases; unmatched junction bases: 3. CDR1 and CDR2 from the germline V gene are MNHEY and SVGAGI.

This clonotype came up a few times. CDR3 nucleotides: TGCGCCAGCAGTAGGTCGGGGAGCGGCCATGAGCAGTTCTTC. Encoded protein: CASSRSGSGHEQFF. The chain combines TRBV5-1 with TRBJ2-1; the D gene is possibly TRBD2 (5 bases). This CDR3 has 14 residues. Trimming pared 5 bases from V and 8 bases from J, leaving 17 bases between. Germline CDR1 reads SGHRS; CDR2 reads YFSETQ.

This clonotype was seen more than once but under ten times. The chain carries TRBV7-9 and TRBJ1-4; D gene unclear. This CDR3 comprises 13 residues. Germline CDR1 SEHNR, CDR2 FQNEAQ (reference sequence). V was cut by 8 bases and J by 8 bases, with 15 bases left in between. The CDR3 coding sequence is TGTGCCAGCGGAATCCCGGGAGGGGAAAAACTGTTTTTT. Amino acids: CASGIPGGEKLFF.

About this clonotype: One junction end does not reproduce the germline sequence, and a read error may be involved. V gene TRBV3-1 combines with J gene TRBJ2-2; 10 bases are a match to TRBD1. Germline CDR1 is LGHDT and CDR2 is YNNKEL (reference sequence). The CDR3 covers 15 residues. The CDR3 DNA is TGTGCCAGCACCCAAGGGACAGGGGACACCGGGGAGCTGTTTTTT. It translates to CASTQGTGDTGELFF.

This clonotype has at least ten counts. The chain joins TRBV10-3 to TRBJ2-3; TRBD2 aligns across 13 bases. Germline assignment: CDR1 ENHRY and CDR2 SYGVKD. The CDR3 consists of 14 residues. Trimming cost V 10 bases and J 1 base; bases outside gene matches: 2. In DNA, the CDR3 is TGTGCCACTGGGACTAGCGGGGGCACAGATACGCAGTATTTT. Its protein is CATGTSGGTDTQYF.

This clonotype has ten or more counts. The chain recombines TRBV5-1 with TRBJ2-5; TRBD1 is a possible D gene (6 bases). CDR3 size: 15 residues. The germline CDR1 and CDR2 sequences are SGHRS and YFSETQ. The germline V and J ends were trimmed by 5 bases and 0 bases, with 14 bases remaining between them. CDR3 sequence: CASRPNDRYQETQYF. DNA for the CDR3: TGCGCCAGCAGACCCAACGACAGGTACCAAGAGACCCAGTACTTC.

The chain recombines TRBV12-3 or TRBV12-4 with TRBJ2-4, with D tentatively TRBD1 (7 bases). Between the trimmed V and J ends, which lost 3 bases and 0 bases, there was a span of 12 bases. The CDR3 contains 16 residues. The CDR3 region is CASSLEGALAKNIQYF. Here the CDR3 DNA reads TGTGCCAGCAGTTTGGAGGGGGCCCTAGCCAAAAACATTCAGTACTTC.

This clonotype was picked up many times. V gene TRBV19 combines with J gene TRBJ2-4, with D unresolved. This CDR3 has 14 residues. The V and J ends lost 5 bases and 8 bases respectively, with 16 bases between them. The germline gives CDR1 LNHDA, CDR2 SQIVND (reference sequence). The CDR3 spells CASSARWSLDIQYF. The CDR3, as DNA: TGTGCCAGTAGTGCCAGGTGGAGTCTGGACATTCAGTACTTC.

The rearrangement uses TRBV29-1 and TRBJ2-7, with a weak D call TRBD2 (7 bases). V was clipped by 6 bases and J by 1 base, with 19 bases between them. Germline loops: CDR1 SQVTM, CDR2 ANQGSEA. The CDR3 runs to 15 residues. CDR3 bases: TGCAGCGTGGTCACTAGCGCGAGGGGGTCCTACGAGCAGTACTTC. This translates into CSVVTSARGSYEQYF.

V is TRBV6-1 and J is TRBJ2-3, with 9 bases lining up with TRBD1. The germline gives CDR1 MNHNS, CDR2 SASEGT. Unmatched junction bases numbered 17, after V lost 6 bases and J lost 7 bases. The CDR3 has 17 residues. Here the CDR3 reads CASSPNRDRGFFHTQYF. The CDR3 region has the DNA TGTGCCAGCAGCCCTAACCGTGACAGGGGGTTTTTCCATACGCAGTATTTT.

The CDR3 nucleotides read TGTGCCAGCTCGCTCACAGGGATCAGGGATGAAAAACTGTTTTTT. Its translation: CASSLTGIRDEKLFF. This rearrangement joins TRBV18 to TRBJ1-4, with D perhaps matching TRBD1 (6 bases). V was cut by 6 bases and J by 6 bases, with 17 bases left in between. Germline CDR1 is KGHSH and CDR2 is LQKENI. This CDR3 spans 15 amino acids. Looking up the rest from reference TRBV18 and TRBJ1-4 gives the full variable domain: NAGVMQNPRHLVRRRGQEARLRCSPMKGHSHVYWYRQLPEEGLKFMVYLQKENIIDESGMPKERFSAEFPKEGPSILRIQQVVRGDSAAYFCASSLTGIRDEKLFFGSGTQLSVL.

This chain uses TRBV7-6 with TRBJ2-1, with TRBD2 matching 13 bases. Unmatched junction bases numbered 5, after V lost 1 base and J lost 8 bases. This CDR3 is 16 amino acids long. Per the germline V gene, CDR1 is SGHVS and CDR2 is FNYEAQ. CDR3 in amino acids: CASSLDTSGRADEQFF. CDR3 DNA sequence: TGTGCCAGCAGCTTAGATACTAGCGGGAGGGCCGATGAGCAGTTCTTC.

This clonotype occurred a few times. This chain joins TRBV27 and TRBJ1-2, with TRBD1 as a possible D gene (6 bases). Germline-derived CDR1 and CDR2 are MNHEY and SMNVEV (reference sequence). Trimming removed 5 bases from V and 6 bases from J, with 22 bases in between. The CDR3 length is 16 residues. CDR3 sequence: CASSPRGRPLRNGYTF. In DNA form, the CDR3 reads TGTGCCAGCAGTCCGCGGGGGCGGCCCCTAAGAAATGGCTACACCTTC.

The chain employs TRBV11-2 and TRBJ2-1, with a tentative D call TRBD1 (6 bases). Looked up from germline, CDR1 is SGHAT and CDR2 is FQNNGV. This CDR3 region has 14 residues. V gave up 4 bases and J gave up 10 bases, with 17 bases separating them. This CDR3 is CASSSDRYLREQFF. The CDR3, as DNA: TGTGCCAGCAGCTCCGACAGGTACCTTAGGGAGCAGTTCTTC.

This clonotype occurred a few times. This chain connects TRBV4-1 to TRBJ1-2; unclear D gene. The CDR3 extends over 18 amino acids. From germline, CDR1 is MGHRA and CDR2 YSYEKL. Trimming left V 4 bases short and J 5 bases short, with 26 bases between. The CDR3 region is CASSPHITRERSGYGYTF. CDR3 DNA: TGCGCCAGCAGCCCACACATCACGAGGGAGAGGTCGGGTTATGGCTACACCTTC.

This clonotype was seen only a few times. The chain recombines TRBV15 with TRBJ2-5, with a weak D call TRBD1 (6 bases). Germline V gene lookup returns CDR1 LNHNV and CDR2 YYDKDF (reference sequence). Deletions cut 0 bases from V and 2 bases from J, with 7 bases between. The CDR3 sequence is 14 residues long. This chain's CDR3 is CATSREQGQETQYF. The DNA for the CDR3 is TGTGCCACCAGCAGAGAACAGGGACAAGAGACCCAGTACTTC.

The J gene is TRBJ2-3, the V gene TRBV10-1; 9 bases match TRBD2. V gave up 1 base and J gave up 4 bases; unmatched junction bases: 12. The germline gives CDR1 WNHNN, CDR2 SYGVQD (reference sequence). The CDR3 totals 18 residues. The CDR3: CASSEFRLAGLSPDTQYF. As DNA, the CDR3 is TGCGCCAGCAGTGAGTTCCGGCTAGCGGGGTTGTCTCCAGATACGCAGTATTTT.

The V and J genes are TRBV27 and TRBJ2-3; 16 bases match TRBD2. Germline V gene data show CDR1 as MNHEY and CDR2 as SMNVEV (reference sequence). V shed 6 bases, J shed 3 bases, and the junction held 15 bases outside the gene matches. The CDR3 covers 20 residues. The CDR3 DNA is TGTGCCAGCAGCCAAAATCCGGGACTAGCGGGGGGGCCGGAGACAGATACGCAGTATTTT. It specifies CASSQNPGLAGGPETDTQYF.

This clonotype occurred a few times. The J gene is TRBJ1-6, the V gene TRBV20-1, with TRBD1 as a possible D gene (6 bases). Trimming pared 3 bases from V and 10 bases from J, leaving 10 bases between. CDR3 length: 12 residues. The V gene's germline CDR1 is DFQATT and CDR2 SNEGSKA (reference sequence). The CDR3 sequence is CSARGADSPLHF. In DNA form, the CDR3 reads TGCAGTGCTAGGGGGGCTGACTCACCCCTCCACTTT.

The chain employs TRBV4-1 and TRBJ2-3; the match to TRBD1 covers 8 bases. Germline V gives CDR1 MGHRA, CDR2 YSYEKL. The CDR3 covers 15 residues. J lost 6 bases, V lost 4 bases, and 9 bases had no gene match. CDR3 sequence (DNA): TGCGCCAGCAGCCCGTTTAAGACAGGGGCGGATACGCAGTATTTT. Encoded protein: CASSPFKTGADTQYF.

The rearrangement uses TRBV20-1 and TRBJ1-5, with D uncertain. The CDR3 loop spans 12 amino acids. V was cut by 4 bases and J by 0 bases, with 4 bases left in between. CDR1 and CDR2 (germline): DFQATT, SNEGSKA (reference sequence). CDR3 bases: TGCAGTGCTACTGATAGCAATCAGCCCCAGCATTTT. This encodes CSATDSNQPQHF.

This clonotype has a handful of counts. This sequence joins TRBV28 and TRBJ2-7; 8 bases match TRBD2. This CDR3 has 16 residues. In germline, CDR1 is MDHEN, CDR2 SYDVKM. The V gene end was trimmed by 5 bases and the J gene end by 2 bases; junction bases not matched to a gene: 11. CDR3 sequence (DNA): TGTGCCAGCAGTACCGCTCTGAGCGGGAGTACCTACGAGCAGTACTTC. Translation gives CASSTALSGSTYEQYF.

The rearrangement joins TRBV29-1 to TRBJ2-1, with D perhaps matching TRBD1 (6 bases). The V end lost 4 bases, the J end lost 0 bases, and 16 bases lay between the germline ends. The germline V gene encodes CDR1 SQVTM and CDR2 ANQGSEA. The CDR3 sequence is 16 residues long. CDR3 DNA: TGCAGCGTTGTGGGTGGACAGTCAAGCTCCTACAATGAGCAGTTCTTC. It codes for CSVVGGQSSSYNEQFF.

The chain joins TRBV20-1 to TRBJ2-7; D unresolved. Between the trimmed V and J ends, which lost 4 bases and 3 bases, there was a span of 7 bases. Germline values: CDR1 DFQATT, CDR2 SNEGSKA (reference sequence). CDR3 size: 11 residues. CDR3 amino acids: CSAKGNYEQYF. CDR3 DNA: TGCAGTGCTAAAGGGAACTACGAGCAGTACTTC.

V is TRBV5-1 and J is TRBJ1-4; D remains ambiguous. The CDR3 has 16 residues. The V gene's germline CDR1 is SGHRS and CDR2 YFSETQ. Trimming took 0 bases from V and 3 from J, leaving 12 bases between them. CDR3: CASSLGTGKSNEKLFF. The CDR3 nucleotides are TGCGCCAGCAGCTTGGGAACGGGGAAATCTAATGAAAAACTGTTTTTT.

The rearrangement uses TRBV2 and TRBJ1-1; D remains ambiguous. This CDR3 is 14 amino acids long. From germline, CDR1 is SNHLY and CDR2 FYNNEI. Trimming removed 2 bases at V and 0 bases at J, with 7 bases between. CDR3 amino acids: CASSERAVNTEAFF. The CDR3 DNA reads as TGTGCCAGCAGTGAAAGGGCAGTGAACACTGAAGCTTTCTTT.